This T cell receptor (beta chain) was sequenced for a study of T-cell reconstitution after alpha-beta-depleted transplantation in children. Unique molecular identifiers were incorporated when the TCRbeta library was constructed. TCRdb independently ran MiXCR on the PCR reads; one entry per CDR3 protein. The data show under 250,000 distinct CDR3 sequences, roughly 7% seen once. CDR3 length: 14 residues. Germline V gives CDR1 SGHDT, CDR2 YYEEEE. V trimming: 2 bases; J trimming: 3 bases; junction bases outside the gene matches: 2. This clonotype has only a few counts. This chain joins TRBV5-6 and TRBJ2-5; 9 bases line up with TRBD1. The sequencing here drew on PBMCs, taken before TCRalphabeta/CD19-depleted stem cell transplant. The sequence came from a boy aged 2 to 9 with acute lymphoblastic leukemia, due to receive a stem cell transplant. The chain's CDR3 is CASSFGQGKETQYF. In nucleotides, the CDR3 is TGTGCCAGCAGCTTTGGACAGGGGAAAGAGACCCAGTACTTC.